The clone carrying this TCR beta chain is a singleton in its sample. The antigen remains undetermined. Generated by immunoSEQ multiplex PCR, the TCRdb table keeps only in-frame clones and is missing some. The table has under 200,000 clones, 94% seen once; the top ten hold approximately 0.58%. The data stem from a study of T cell responses to AZD1222 COVID-19 vaccine. Study-wide findings and caveats: Baseline serostatus was positive in only a handful of AZD1222 recipients. Close to half of spike-specific TCRs reportedly recognize unmutated variant regions. CD4 TCRs associated with vaccination spanned spike, dominating at 160-218 and 743-854. Increases in Spike-specific TCR breadth and depth were seen after two AZD1222 doses.

The germline gives CDR1 MNHEY, CDR2 SMNVEV (reference sequence). There are 13 residues in the CDR3. The ends were cut back, 2 bases at V and 3 bases at J, with 7 bases in the middle. The chain uses TRBV27 and TRBJ1-2; D unresolved. This receptor was identified in an adult in good health. The sample was peripheral blood, taken on day 0 of AZD1222 vaccination. DNA of the CDR3: TGTGCCAGCAGTTTAAAGGGCTACTATGGCTACACCTTC. Residues: CASSLKGYYGYTF.